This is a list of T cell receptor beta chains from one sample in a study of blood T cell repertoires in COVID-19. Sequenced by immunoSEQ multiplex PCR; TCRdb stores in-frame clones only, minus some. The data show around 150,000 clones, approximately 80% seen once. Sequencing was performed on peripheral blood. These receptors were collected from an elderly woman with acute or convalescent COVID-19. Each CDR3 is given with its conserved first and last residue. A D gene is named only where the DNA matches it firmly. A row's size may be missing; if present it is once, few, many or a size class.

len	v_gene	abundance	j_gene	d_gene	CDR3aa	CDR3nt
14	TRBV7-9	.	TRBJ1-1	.	CASSLLLANTEAFF	TGTGCCAGCAGCTTATTATTAGCGAACACTGAAGCTTTCTTT
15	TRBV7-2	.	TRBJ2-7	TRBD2	CASSQLPGLVYEQYF	TGTGCCAGCAGCCAATTACCGGGACTAGTCTACGAGCAGTACTTC
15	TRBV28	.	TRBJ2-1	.	CASSFYSRSYNEQFF	TGTGCCAGCAGTTTTTACAGCCGCTCCTACAATGAGCAGTTCTTC
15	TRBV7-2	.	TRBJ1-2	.	CASSPGEGVYYGYTF	TGTGCCAGCAGCCCCGGGGAGGGGGTCTACTATGGCTACACCTTC
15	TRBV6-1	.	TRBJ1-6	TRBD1	CASSDWDRVNSPLHF	TGTGCCAGCAGTGATTGGGACAGGGTGAATTCACCCCTCCACTTT
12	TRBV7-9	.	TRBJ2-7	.	CASSSLGYEQYF	TGTGCCAGCAGCTCCCTAGGCTACGAGCAGTACTTC
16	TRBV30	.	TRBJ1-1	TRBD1	CAWNAPWTGENTEAFF	TGTGCCTGGAATGCCCCCTGGACAGGGGAGAACACTGAAGCTTTCTTT
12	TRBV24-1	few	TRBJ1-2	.	CATSAQGYGYTF	TGTGCCACCAGTGCCCAGGGGTATGGCTACACCTTC
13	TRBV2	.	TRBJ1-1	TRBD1	CASSPGTGIGAFF	TGTGCCAGCAGTCCCGGGACAGGGATAGGAGCTTTCTTT
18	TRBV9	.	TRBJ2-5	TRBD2	CASSVGLAGGPGLETQYF	TGTGCCAGCAGCGTGGGACTAGCGGGAGGGCCGGGTTTGGAGACCCAGTACTTC
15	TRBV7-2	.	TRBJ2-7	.	CASSLASLGPYEQYF	TGTGCCAGCAGCTTAGCGAGTCTGGGCCCCTACGAGCAGTACTTC
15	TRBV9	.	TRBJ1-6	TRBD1	CASSVGGTGDSPLHF	TGTGCCAGCAGCGTAGGCGGGACAGGGGATTCACCCCTCCACTTT
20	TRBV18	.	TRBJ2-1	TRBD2	CASSPRKLAGGESSYNEQFF	TGTGCCAGCTCACCACGTAAACTAGCGGGGGGCGAGAGCTCCTACAATGAGCAGTTCTTC
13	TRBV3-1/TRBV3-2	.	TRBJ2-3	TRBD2	CASRLAGIDTQYF	TGTGCCAGCAGACTAGCGGGAATCGATACGCAGTATTTT
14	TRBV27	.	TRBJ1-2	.	CASSLAGGGYGYTF	TGTGCCAGCAGTTTAGCTGGGGGCGGCTATGGCTACACCTTC
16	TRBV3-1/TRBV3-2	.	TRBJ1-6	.	CASSQDLGVINSPLHF	TGTGCCAGCAGCCAAGATCTGGGAGTGATCAATTCACCCCTCCACTTT
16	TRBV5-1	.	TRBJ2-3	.	CASSLPALAKTDTQYF	TGCGCCAGCAGCTTGCCAGCTCTAGCAAAGACAGATACGCAGTATTTT
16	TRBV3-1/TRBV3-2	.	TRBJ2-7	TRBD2	CASSTGLAGQSYEQYF	TGTGCCAGCAGCACCGGACTAGCGGGGCAATCCTACGAGCAGTACTTC
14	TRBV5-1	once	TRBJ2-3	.	CASSLGGSADTQYF	TGCGCCAGCAGCTTGGGGGGCTCCGCAGATACGCAGTATTTT
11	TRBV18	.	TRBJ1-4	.	CATQPREKLFF	TGTGCCACCCAACCCCGGGAAAAACTGTTTTTT
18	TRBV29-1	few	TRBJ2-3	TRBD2	CSVEAHGTSGRRADTQYF	TGCAGCGTTGAAGCCCACGGGACTAGCGGGAGGAGGGCAGATACGCAGTATTTT
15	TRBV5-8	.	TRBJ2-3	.	CASSLFYLSTDTQYF	TGTGCCAGCAGCTTGTTCTACCTTAGCACAGATACGCAGTATTTT
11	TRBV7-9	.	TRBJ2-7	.	CASTQGSEQYF	TGTGCCAGCACCCAGGGGAGCGAGCAGTACTTC
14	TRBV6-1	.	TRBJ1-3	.	CASSEVGNGNTIYF	TGTGCCAGCAGTGAAGTGGGCAATGGAAACACCATATATTTT
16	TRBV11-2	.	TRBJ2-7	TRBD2	CASSLGPGTSGYEQYF	TGTGCCAGCAGCTTGGGCCCCGGGACTAGCGGCTACGAGCAGTACTTC
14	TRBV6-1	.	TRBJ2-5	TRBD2	CASSESSGRRTQYF	TGTGCCAGCAGTGAATCTAGCGGTAGGCGGACCCAGTACTTC
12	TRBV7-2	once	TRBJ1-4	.	CASSLGREKLFF	TGTGCCAGCAGCTTAGGGAGGGAAAAACTGTTTTTT
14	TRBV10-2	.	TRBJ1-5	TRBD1	CASSDQGGNQPQHF	TGCGCCAGCAGTGATCAGGGGGGAAATCAGCCCCAGCATTTT
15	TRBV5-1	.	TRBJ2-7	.	CASSAGQGNSYEQYF	TGCGCCAGCAGCGCAGGTCAGGGGAACTCCTACGAGCAGTACTTC
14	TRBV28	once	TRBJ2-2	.	CASSLDSGPGELFF	TGTGCCAGCAGTTTGGATAGCGGACCCGGGGAGCTGTTTTTT
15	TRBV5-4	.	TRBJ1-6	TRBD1	CASSVYRGRGSPLHF	TGTGCCAGCAGCGTGTACAGGGGGCGCGGATCACCCCTCCACTTT
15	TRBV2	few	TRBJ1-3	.	CASSLRGDSGNTIYF	TGTGCCAGCAGTCTCCGGGGGGACTCTGGAAACACCATATATTTT
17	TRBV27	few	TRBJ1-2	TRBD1	CASTPFGGGQGVGGYTF	TGTGCCAGCACCCCGTTTGGAGGGGGACAGGGGGTTGGTGGCTACACCTTC
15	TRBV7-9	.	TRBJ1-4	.	CASSLARSSREKLFF	TGTGCCAGCAGCTTAGCCCGCAGTTCCAGGGAAAAACTGTTTTTT
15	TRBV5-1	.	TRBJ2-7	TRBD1	CASSFSGQGSYEQYF	TGCGCCAGCAGCTTCAGCGGACAGGGTTCCTACGAGCAGTACTTC
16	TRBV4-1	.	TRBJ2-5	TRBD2	CASSQGLAGGQETQYF	TGCGCCAGCAGCCAAGGACTAGCGGGGGGGCAGGAGACCCAGTACTTC
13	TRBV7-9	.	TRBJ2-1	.	CASSSTAGDEQFF	TGTGCCAGCAGCTCCACCGCCGGTGATGAGCAGTTCTTC
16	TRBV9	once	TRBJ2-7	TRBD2	CASSMGWTSGSYEQYF	TGTGCCAGCAGTATGGGTTGGACTAGCGGCTCCTACGAGCAGTACTTC
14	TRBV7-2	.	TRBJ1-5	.	CASSPGQSREAQHF	TGTGCCAGCAGCCCAGGACAGAGCCGCGAGGCCCAGCATTTT
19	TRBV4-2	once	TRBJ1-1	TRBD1	CASSQRIEGALTRNTEAFF	TGTGCCAGCAGCCAAAGAATCGAGGGGGCCTTAACACGGAACACTGAAGCTTTCTTT